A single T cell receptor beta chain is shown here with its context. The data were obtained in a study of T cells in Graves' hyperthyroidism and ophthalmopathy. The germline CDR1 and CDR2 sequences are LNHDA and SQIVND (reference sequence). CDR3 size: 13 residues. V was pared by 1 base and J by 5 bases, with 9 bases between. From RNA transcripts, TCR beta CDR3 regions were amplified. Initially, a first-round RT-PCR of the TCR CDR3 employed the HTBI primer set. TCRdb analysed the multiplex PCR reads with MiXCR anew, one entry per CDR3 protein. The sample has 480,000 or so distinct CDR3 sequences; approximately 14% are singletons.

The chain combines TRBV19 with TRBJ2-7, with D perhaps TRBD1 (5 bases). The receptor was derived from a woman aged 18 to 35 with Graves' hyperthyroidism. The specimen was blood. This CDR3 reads CASSIGQLDEQYF. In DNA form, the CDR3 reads TGTGCCAGTAGTATAGGACAGCTCGACGAGCAGTACTTC.